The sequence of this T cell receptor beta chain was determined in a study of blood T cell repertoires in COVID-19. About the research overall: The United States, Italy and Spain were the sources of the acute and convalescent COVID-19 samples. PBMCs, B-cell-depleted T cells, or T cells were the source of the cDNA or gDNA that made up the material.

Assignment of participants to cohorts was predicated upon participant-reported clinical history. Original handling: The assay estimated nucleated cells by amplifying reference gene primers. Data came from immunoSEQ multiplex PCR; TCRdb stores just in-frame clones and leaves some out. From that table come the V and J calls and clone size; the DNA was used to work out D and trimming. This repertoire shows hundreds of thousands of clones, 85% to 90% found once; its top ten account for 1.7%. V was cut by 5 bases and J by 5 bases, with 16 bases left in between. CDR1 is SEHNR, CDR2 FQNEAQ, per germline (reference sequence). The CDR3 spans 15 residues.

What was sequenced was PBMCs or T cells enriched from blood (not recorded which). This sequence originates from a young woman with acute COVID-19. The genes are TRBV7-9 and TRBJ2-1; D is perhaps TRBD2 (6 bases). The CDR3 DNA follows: TGTGCCAGCAGCGCACAAGGGAGGAGGCACAATGAGCAGTTCTTC. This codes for CASSAQGRRHNEQFF.